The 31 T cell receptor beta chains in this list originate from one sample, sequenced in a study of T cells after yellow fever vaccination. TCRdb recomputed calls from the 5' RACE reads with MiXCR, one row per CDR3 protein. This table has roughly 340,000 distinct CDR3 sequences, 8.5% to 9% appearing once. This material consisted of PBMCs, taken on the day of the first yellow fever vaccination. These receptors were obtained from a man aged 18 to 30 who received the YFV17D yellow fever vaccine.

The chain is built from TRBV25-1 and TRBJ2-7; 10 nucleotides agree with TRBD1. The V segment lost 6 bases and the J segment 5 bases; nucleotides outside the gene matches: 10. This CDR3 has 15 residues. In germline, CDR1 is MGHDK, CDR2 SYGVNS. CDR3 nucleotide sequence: TGTGCCAGCAGCAGACAGGGGGCTATCCTCCACGAGCAGTACTTC. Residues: CASSRQGAILHEQYF.

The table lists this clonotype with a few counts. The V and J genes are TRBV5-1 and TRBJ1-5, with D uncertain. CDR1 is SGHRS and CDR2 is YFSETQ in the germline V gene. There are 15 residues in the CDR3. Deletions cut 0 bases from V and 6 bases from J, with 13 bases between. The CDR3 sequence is CASSLAGMAGQPQHF. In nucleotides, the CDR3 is TGCGCCAGCAGCTTGGCTGGGATGGCGGGTCAGCCCCAGCATTTT.

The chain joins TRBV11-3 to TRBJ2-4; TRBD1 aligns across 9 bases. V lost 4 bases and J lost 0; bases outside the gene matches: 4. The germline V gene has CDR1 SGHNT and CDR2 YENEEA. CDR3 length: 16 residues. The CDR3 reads CASSSRDREAKNIQYF. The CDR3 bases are TGTGCCAGCAGCTCCCGGGACAGGGAAGCCAAAAACATTCAGTACTTC.

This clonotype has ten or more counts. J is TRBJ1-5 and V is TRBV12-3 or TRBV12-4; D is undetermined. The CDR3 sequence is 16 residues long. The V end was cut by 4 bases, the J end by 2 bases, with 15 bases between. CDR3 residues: CASSSGPVRGNQPQHF. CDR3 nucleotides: TGTGCCAGCAGTTCCGGACCAGTTAGGGGCAATCAGCCCCAGCATTTT.

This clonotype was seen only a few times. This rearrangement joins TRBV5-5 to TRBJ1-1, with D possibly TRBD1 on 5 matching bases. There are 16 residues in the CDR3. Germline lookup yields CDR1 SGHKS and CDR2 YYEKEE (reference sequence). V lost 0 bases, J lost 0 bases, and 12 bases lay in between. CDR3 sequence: CASSLDPGQMNTEAFF. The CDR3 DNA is TGTGCCAGCAGCTTGGACCCAGGGCAAATGAACACTGAAGCTTTCTTT.

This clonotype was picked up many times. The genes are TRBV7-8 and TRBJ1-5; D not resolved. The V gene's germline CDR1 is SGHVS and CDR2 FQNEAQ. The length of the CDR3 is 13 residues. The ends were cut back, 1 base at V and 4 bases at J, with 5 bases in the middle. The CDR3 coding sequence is TGTGCCAGCAGCTTAGACAATAATCAGCCCCAGCATTTT. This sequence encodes CASSLDNNQPQHF.

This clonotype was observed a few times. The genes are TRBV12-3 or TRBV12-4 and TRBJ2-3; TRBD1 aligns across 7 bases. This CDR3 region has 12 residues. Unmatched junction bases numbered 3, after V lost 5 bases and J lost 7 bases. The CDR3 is CASSPGQHTQYF. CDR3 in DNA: TGTGCCAGCAGTCCGGGACAGCATACGCAGTATTTT.

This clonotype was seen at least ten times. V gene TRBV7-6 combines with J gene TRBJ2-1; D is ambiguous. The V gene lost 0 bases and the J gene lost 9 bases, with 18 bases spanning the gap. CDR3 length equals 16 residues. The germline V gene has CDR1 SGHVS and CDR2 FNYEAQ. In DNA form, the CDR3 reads TGTGCCAGCAGCTTAGCGCCTTCGGCAACGGGCCTTGAGCAGTTCTTC. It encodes CASSLAPSATGLEQFF.

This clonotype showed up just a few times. The CDR3 region is CASSLARDSNPTDTQYF. The CDR3 DNA follows: TGTGCCAGCAGTTTAGCCCGGGACAGCAATCCCACAGATACGCAGTATTTT. This chain uses TRBV12-3 or TRBV12-4 with TRBJ2-3, with 7 bases fitting TRBD1. CDR3 length: 17 amino acids. Germline trimming cut 0 bases from V and 2 bases from J; bases unmatched to any gene: 8.

For the CDR3, the DNA is TGTGCCAGTAAGACCCTAGCGGGGGCAGATACGCAGTATTTT. Protein: CASKTLAGADTQYF. The V and J genes are TRBV19 and TRBJ2-3, with 10 bases identical to TRBD2. Germline V gene sequence: CDR1 LNHDA, CDR2 SQIVND (reference sequence). Trimming at V came to 7 bases and at J to 4 bases, leaving 5 bases not matched to a gene. The CDR3 is 14 residues long.

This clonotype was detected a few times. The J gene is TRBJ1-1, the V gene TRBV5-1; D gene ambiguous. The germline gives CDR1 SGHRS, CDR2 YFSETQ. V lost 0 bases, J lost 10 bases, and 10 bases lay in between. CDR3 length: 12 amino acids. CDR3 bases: TGCGCCAGCAGCTTGGAAGGGCCGGGAGCTTTCTTT. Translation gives CASSLEGPGAFF.

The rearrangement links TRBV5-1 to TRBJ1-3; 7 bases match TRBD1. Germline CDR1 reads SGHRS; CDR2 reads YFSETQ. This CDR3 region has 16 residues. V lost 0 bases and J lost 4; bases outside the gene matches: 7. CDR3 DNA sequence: TGCGCCAGCAGCTTGGCAGGGGGAAAGTGGGGAAACACCATATATTTT. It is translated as CASSLAGGKWGNTIYF.

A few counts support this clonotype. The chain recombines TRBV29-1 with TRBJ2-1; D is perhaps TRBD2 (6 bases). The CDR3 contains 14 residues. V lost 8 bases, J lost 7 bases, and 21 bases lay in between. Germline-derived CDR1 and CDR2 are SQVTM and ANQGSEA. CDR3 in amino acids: CSPSREVPGNEQFF. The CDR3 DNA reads TGCAGCCCCTCCAGGGAGGTCCCCGGGAATGAGCAGTTCTTC.

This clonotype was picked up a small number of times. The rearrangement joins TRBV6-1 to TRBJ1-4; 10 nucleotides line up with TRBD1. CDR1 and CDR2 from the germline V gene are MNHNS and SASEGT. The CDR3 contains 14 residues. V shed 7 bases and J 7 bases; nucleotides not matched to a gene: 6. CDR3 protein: CASTRQGAGEKLFF. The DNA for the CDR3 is TGTGCCAGCACCCGACAGGGGGCGGGTGAAAAACTGTTTTTT.

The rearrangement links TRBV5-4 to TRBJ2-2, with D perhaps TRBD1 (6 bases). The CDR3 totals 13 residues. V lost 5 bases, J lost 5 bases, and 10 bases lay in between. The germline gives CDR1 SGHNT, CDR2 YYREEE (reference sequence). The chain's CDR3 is CASRSTGTGELFF. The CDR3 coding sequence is TGTGCCAGCAGATCCACAGGGACCGGGGAGCTGTTTTTT. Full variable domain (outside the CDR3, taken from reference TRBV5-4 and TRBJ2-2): ETGVTQSPTHLIKTRGQQVTLRCSSQSGHNTVSWYQQALGQGPQFIFQYYREEENGRGNFPPRFSGLQFPNYSSELNVNALELDDSALYLCASRSTGTGELFFGEGSRLTVL.

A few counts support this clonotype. As DNA, the CDR3 is TGTGCCAGCAGCGCCCCCGGGACACAGGGAAACACCATATATTTT. The encoded protein is CASSAPGTQGNTIYF. The rearrangement joins TRBV7-3 to TRBJ1-3; tentative D call: TRBD1 (6 bases). Germline lookup yields CDR1 SGHTA and CDR2 FQGTGA. This CDR3 has 15 residues. V was trimmed by 5 bases and J by 4 bases, leaving 15 bases between them.

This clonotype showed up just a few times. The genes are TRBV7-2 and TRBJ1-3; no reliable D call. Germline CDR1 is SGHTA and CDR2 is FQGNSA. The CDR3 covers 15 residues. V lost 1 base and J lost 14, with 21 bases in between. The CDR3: CASSLGWRPETLLYF. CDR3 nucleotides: TGTGCCAGCAGCTTAGGTTGGCGGCCGGAAACTTTGTTATATTTT.

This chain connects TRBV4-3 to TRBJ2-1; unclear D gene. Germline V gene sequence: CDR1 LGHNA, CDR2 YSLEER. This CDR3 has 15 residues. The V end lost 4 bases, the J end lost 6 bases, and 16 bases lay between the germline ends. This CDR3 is CASSPEYFKGNEQFF. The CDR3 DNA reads TGCGCCAGCAGCCCAGAGTATTTTAAGGGCAATGAGCAGTTCTTC.

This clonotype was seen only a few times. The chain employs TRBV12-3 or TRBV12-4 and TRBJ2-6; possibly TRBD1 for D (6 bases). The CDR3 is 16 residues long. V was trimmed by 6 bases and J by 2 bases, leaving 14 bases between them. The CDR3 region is CASSTDTGPGANVLTF. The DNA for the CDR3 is TGTGCCAGCAGCACCGATACAGGGCCTGGGGCCAACGTCCTGACTTTC.

CDR3 sequence reads: CASRRGQGASNSPLHF. The CDR3 DNA reads as TGCGCCAGCAGGCGAGGACAGGGAGCATCTAATTCACCCCTCCACTTT. V and J are TRBV4-3 and TRBJ1-6; 8 positions agree with TRBD1. V dropped 6 bases and J dropped 6; count of bases not matched to a gene: 10. Germline assignment: CDR1 LGHNA and CDR2 YSLEER. The CDR3 has 16 amino acids.

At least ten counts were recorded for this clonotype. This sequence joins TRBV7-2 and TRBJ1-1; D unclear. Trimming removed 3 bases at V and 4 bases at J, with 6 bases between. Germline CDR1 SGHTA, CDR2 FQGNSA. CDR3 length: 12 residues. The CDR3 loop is CASSLPGTEAFF. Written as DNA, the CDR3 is TGTGCCAGCAGCTTGCCTGGCACTGAAGCTTTCTTT.

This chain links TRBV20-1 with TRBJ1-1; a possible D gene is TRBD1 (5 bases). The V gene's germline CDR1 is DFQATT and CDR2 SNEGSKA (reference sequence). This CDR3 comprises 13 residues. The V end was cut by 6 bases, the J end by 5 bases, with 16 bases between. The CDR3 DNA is TGCAGTGCCCTTGCCGGGGGGGGTACTGAAGCTTTCTTT. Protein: CSALAGGGTEAFF.

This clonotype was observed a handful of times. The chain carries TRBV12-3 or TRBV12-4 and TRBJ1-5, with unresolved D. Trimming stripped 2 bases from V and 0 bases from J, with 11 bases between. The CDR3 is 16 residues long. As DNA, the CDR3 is TGTGCCAGCAGTTTACGGCCCGCGGATAGCAATCAGCCCCAGCATTTT. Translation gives CASSLRPADSNQPQHF.

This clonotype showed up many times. The CDR3 DNA reads as TGTGCCAGCAGTACACCAGGACGTGAGCAGTTCTTC. As protein: CASSTPGREQFF. The rearrangement links TRBV28 to TRBJ2-1; D is uncertain. Germline V gene lookup returns CDR1 MDHEN and CDR2 SYDVKM. Trimming took off 5 bases at V and 9 bases at J, with 11 bases between the two ends. The CDR3 sequence is 12 residues long.

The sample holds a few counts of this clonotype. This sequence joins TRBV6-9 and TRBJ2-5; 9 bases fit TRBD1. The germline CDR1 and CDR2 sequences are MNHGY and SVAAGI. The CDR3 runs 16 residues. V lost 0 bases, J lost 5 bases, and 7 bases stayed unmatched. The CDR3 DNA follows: TGTGCCAGCAGTTATTCAATCTACAGGGGGCAGGAGACCCAGTACTTC. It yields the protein CASSYSIYRGQETQYF.

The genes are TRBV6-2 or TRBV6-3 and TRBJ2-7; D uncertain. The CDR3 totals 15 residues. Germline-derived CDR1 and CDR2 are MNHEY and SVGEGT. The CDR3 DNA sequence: TGTGCCAGCAGTTACTCGAAATGGCCCCCTCGAGGCCCGGACGTC. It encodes CASSYSKWPPRGPDV.

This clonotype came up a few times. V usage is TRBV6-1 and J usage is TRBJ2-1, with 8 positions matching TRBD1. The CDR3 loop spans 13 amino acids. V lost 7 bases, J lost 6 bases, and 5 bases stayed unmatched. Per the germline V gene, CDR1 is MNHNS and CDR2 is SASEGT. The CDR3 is CASTQGAANEQFF. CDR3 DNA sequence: TGTGCCAGCACCCAGGGGGCAGCCAATGAGCAGTTCTTC.

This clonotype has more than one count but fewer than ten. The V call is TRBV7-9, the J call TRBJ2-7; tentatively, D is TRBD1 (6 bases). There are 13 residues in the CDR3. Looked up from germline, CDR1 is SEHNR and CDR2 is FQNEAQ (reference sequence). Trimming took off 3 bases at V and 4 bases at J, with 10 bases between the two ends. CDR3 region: CASSFTGPYEQYF. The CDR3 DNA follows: TGTGCCAGCAGCTTCACAGGGCCGTACGAGCAGTACTTC.

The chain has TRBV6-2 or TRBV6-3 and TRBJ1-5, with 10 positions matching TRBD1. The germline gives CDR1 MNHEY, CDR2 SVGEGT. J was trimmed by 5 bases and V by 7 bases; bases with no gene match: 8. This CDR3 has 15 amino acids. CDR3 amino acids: CASTNDRGQDQPQHF. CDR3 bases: TGTGCCAGCACCAATGACAGGGGGCAAGATCAGCCCCAGCATTTT.

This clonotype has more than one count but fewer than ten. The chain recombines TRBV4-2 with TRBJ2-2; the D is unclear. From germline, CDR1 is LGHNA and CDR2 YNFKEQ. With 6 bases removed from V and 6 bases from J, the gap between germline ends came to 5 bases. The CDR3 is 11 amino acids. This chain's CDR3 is CASSEAGELFF. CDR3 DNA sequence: TGTGCCAGCAGTGAGGCCGGGGAGCTGTTTTTT.

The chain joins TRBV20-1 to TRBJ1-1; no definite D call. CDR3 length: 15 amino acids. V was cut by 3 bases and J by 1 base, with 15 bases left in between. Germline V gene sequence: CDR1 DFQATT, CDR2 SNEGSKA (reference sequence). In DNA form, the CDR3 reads TGCAGTGCTAGCTTCCCCGCACGAGGGAACACTGAAGCTTTCTTT. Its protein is CSASFPARGNTEAFF.